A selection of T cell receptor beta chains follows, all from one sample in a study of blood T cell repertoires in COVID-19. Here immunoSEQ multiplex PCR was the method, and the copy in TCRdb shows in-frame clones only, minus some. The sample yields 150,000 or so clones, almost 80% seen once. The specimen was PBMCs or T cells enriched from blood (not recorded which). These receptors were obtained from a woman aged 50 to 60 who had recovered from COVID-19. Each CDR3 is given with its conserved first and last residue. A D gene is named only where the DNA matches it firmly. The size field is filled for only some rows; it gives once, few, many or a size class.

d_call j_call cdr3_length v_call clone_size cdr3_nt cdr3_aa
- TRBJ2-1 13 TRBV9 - TGTGCCAGCAGCATGGGACTTTACAATGAGCAGTTCTTC CASSMGLYNEQFF
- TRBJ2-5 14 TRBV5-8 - TGTGCCAGCAGCTTAGGGGACAAGGGAGAGACCCAGTACTTC CASSLGDKGETQYF
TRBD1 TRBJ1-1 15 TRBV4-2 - TGTGCCAGCAGCCAAGAGGGACAGGGGAACACTGAAGCTTTCTTT CASSQEGQGNTEAFF
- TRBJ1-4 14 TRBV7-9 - TGTGCCAGCAAGAAGGACACAACTAATGAAAAACTGTTTTTT CASKKDTTNEKLFF
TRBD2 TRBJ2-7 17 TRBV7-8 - TGTGCCAGCAGCTTAAAGGGCCTAGCGGGGAAGGATAGCGAGCAGTACTTC CASSLKGLAGKDSEQYF
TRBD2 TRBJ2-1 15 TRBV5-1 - TGCGCCAGCAGACCAGGAGCGGGAGGATACAATGAGCAGTTCTTC CASRPGAGGYNEQFF
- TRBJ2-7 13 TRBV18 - TGTGCCAGCTCACCGGGGGCTAGTTACGAGCAGTACTTC CASSPGASYEQYF
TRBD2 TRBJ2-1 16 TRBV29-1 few TGCAGCGTTGAATCCCCAGCTAGCGGGGGGGCTGGTGAGCAGTTCTTC CSVESPASGGAGEQFF
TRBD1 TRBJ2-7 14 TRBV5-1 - TGCGCCAGCAGCCTAAGGACAGGTTTCGGCGAGCAGTACTTC CASSLRTGFGEQYF
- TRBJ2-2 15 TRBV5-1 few TGCGCCAGCAGACCCGGGACAACGAACACCGGGGAGCTGTTTTTT CASRPGTTNTGELFF
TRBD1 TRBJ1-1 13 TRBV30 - TGTGCCTGGACGACAGGGTTGAACACTGAAGCTTTCTTT CAWTTGLNTEAFF
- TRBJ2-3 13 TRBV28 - TGTGCCAGCAGTTCCGGAGGGCCAGATACGCAGTATTTT CASSSGGPDTQYF
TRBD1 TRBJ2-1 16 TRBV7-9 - TGTGCCAGCAGCTTCTCATACAGGGGCGACTACAATGAGCAGTTCTTC CASSFSYRGDYNEQFF
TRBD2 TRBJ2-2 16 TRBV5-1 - TGCGCCAGCAGCAAGTCCGGGACTAGCGGGACCGGGGAGCTGTTTTTT CASSKSGTSGTGELFF
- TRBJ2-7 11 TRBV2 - TGTGCCAGCAGTTGGGGGCACGAGCAGTACTTC CASSWGHEQYF
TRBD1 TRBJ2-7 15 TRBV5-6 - TGTGCCAGCAGCTTGATCAGGACAGGGGGCCACGAGCAGTACTTC CASSLIRTGGHEQYF
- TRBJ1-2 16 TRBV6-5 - TGTGCCAGCAGTTACTCCGGCGGGGCTATGGAGAAAGGCTACACCTTC CASSYSGGAMEKGYTF
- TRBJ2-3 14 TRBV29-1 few TGCAGCGTGGGGAGACAGGCTAGCACAGATACGCAGTATTTT CSVGRQASTDTQYF
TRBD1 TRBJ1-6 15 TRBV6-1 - TGTGCCAGCAGTGAAGCAGCAGGGGGCCGCTCACCCCTCCACTTT CASSEAAGGRSPLHF
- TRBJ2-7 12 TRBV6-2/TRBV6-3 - TGTGCCAGCAGTCAGTCCTTTTACGAGCAGTACTTC CASSQSFYEQYF
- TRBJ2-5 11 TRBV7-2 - TGTGCCAGCAGCCCCCAGGAGACCCAGTACTTC CASSPQETQYF
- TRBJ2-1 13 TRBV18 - TGTGCCAGCTCAGATGGACGGGGCAATGAGCAGTTCTTC CASSDGRGNEQFF
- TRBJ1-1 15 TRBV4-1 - TGCGCCAGCAGCGCCGCCGGGGGGGGAAGGACTGAAGCTTTCTTT CASSAAGGGRTEAFF
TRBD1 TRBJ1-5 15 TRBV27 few TGTGCCAGCAGTTTATGGGGACAGACCGATCAGCCCCAGCATTTT CASSLWGQTDQPQHF
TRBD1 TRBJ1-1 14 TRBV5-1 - TGCGCCAGCAGCCCGATGGACAGGGAGAGTGAAGCTTTCTTT CASSPMDRESEAFF
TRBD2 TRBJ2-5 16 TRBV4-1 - TGCGCCAGCAGCCTCGGGACTAGCGCTCCCTCGGAGACCCAGTACTTC CASSLGTSAPSETQYF
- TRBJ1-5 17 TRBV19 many TGTGCCAGTAGTATAGATTCCTTCCTCGGGGGCAATCAGCCCCAGCATTTT CASSIDSFLGGNQPQHF